This is a list of T cell receptor beta chains from one sample in a study of blood T cell repertoires in COVID-19. Clones were read by immunoSEQ multiplex PCR, and TCRdb kept only the in-frame ones, dropping some. The table has about 310,000 clones, 87% seen once. Sample: peripheral blood. The receptors were gathered from a woman aged 50 to 65 who had recovered from COVID-19. CDR3s include the opening cysteine and the closing phenylalanine or tryptophan. A D gene is named only where the DNA matches it firmly. Clone size appears in some rows only: once, few, many, or a class for an expanded clone.

cdr3_nt cdr3_aa clone_size d_call j_call v_call
TGTGCCTGGAGTGGATTTCGAGCGGGCACCGGGGAGCTGTTTTTT CAWSGFRAGTGELFF . . TRBJ2-2 TRBV30
TGTGCCAGCAGTTACCCTAGCGGGACGGAGGAGCAGTACTTC CASSYPSGTEEQYF . TRBD2 TRBJ2-7 TRBV6-2/TRBV6-3
TGTGCCAGCAAATCCGGGTCGAATGAAAAACTGTTTTTT CASKSGSNEKLFF . . TRBJ1-4 TRBV7-2
TGCGCCAGCAGCCCTGAATTACAGGGTATCCTCCACTTT CASSPELQGILHF . . TRBJ1-6 TRBV4-3
TGCAGCGTTCGGGGTTCCTACGAGCAGTACTTC CSVRGSYEQYF . . TRBJ2-7 TRBV29-1
TGCGCCAGCAGCTTGGATCAGGGACTCGGCTACGAGCAGTACTTC CASSLDQGLGYEQYF . . TRBJ2-7 TRBV5-1
TGTGCCAGCAGCCAAGCGGCGGGAGGGCTCACTCGAGGGGCCTTC CASSQAAGGLTRGAF . TRBD2 TRBJ2-7 TRBV3-1/TRBV3-2
TGTGCCAGCAGCTCGGGACTAGCGGGAGCTCGTCTCACAGATACGCAGTATTTT CASSSGLAGARLTDTQYF once TRBD2 TRBJ2-3 TRBV7-8
TGTGCCAGCAGCCCGGGACAGGGGTGGACAGAAAAACTGTTTTTT CASSPGQGWTEKLFF . TRBD1 TRBJ1-4 TRBV5-4
TGTGCCAGCAGCCCAGGGGGCCTCCCTGGAGAGGGTGGCTACACCTTC CASSPGGLPGEGGYTF . TRBD1 TRBJ1-2 TRBV7-9
TGTGCCAGCAGGGGACAGGGGGCCTTGGAGACCCAGTACTTC CASRGQGALETQYF . TRBD1 TRBJ2-5 TRBV28
TGTGCCAGCAGCTTAGACAGCATTGCAGATACGCAGTATTTT CASSLDSIADTQYF . . TRBJ2-3 TRBV7-3
TGTGCCAGCAGGACAGTCTCTGGAAACACCATATATTTT CASRTVSGNTIYF . . TRBJ1-3 TRBV6-5
TGTGCCAGCAGCGGGAGTAGTGGAAGTAATTCACCCCTCCACTTT CASSGSSGSNSPLHF . . TRBJ1-6 TRBV9
TGCAGCGTTGAGTTTGCAGGGGCTAATGAAAAACTGTTTTTT CSVEFAGANEKLFF . . TRBJ1-4 TRBV29-1
TGTGCCAGCAGCATCCCAGGGGATCCCCCCTATGGCTACACCTTC CASSIPGDPPYGYTF . . TRBJ1-2 TRBV7-8
TGTGCCAGCAGTCCTACGGGGGGCTCTGGAAACACCATATATTTT CASSPTGGSGNTIYF . . TRBJ1-3 TRBV6-5
TGCAGCGCATGGACAGGCAGATTAGGAGCTTTCTTT CSAWTGRLGAFF once TRBD1 TRBJ1-1 TRBV29-1
TGTGCCAGCAGCCGCCCGGGACAGATAACTGAAGCTTTCTTT CASSRPGQITEAFF . TRBD1 TRBJ1-1 TRBV28
TGTGCCAGCAGCTCGCGTCGCCTTTGGGCGGGAGCACTAGATACGCAGTATTTT CASSSRRLWAGALDTQYF . TRBD2 TRBJ2-3 TRBV7-8
TGTGCCAGCAGTTCCGTGACAGAAAACTATGGCTACACCTTC CASSSVTENYGYTF . . TRBJ1-2 TRBV27
TGTGCCACCAGTGAACATGCGGTGAACACTGAAGCTTTCTTT CATSEHAVNTEAFF . . TRBJ1-1 TRBV24-1
TGTGCCAGTAGTATAGGGCCGGCCTTCGCGGACACTGAAGCTTTCTTT CASSIGPAFADTEAFF . . TRBJ1-1 TRBV19
TGTGCCAGCAACCCACCCCCGGGACAAAAAAACAATGAGCAGTTCTTC CASNPPPGQKNNEQFF few . TRBJ2-1 TRBV6-2/TRBV6-3
TGTGCCAGCAGCCGCGTCACAGGGGGCACTGAAGCTTTCTTT CASSRVTGGTEAFF . TRBD1 TRBJ1-1 TRBV11-2
TGCGCCAGCAGCCAGTTCGGCGGGACTGAAGCTTTCTTT CASSQFGGTEAFF . . TRBJ1-1 TRBV4-3